A single sample gave rise to the 20 T cell receptor beta chains below, sequenced in a study of cytomegalovirus exposure and HLA in healthy donors. PCR employed 60 Vbeta and 13 Jbeta primers. Measured with immunoSEQ multiplex PCR; TCRdb has only the in-frame clones, and not every one. The sample consists of about 160,000 clones, around 83% of them appearing once. The sample consisted of PBMCs. The receptor source for this set is a male donor in good health and CMV-seropositive.

This rearrangement joins TRBV5-8 to TRBJ1-5; D is possibly TRBD1 (5 bases). CDR3 length equals 15 residues. Germline assignment: CDR1 SGHTS and CDR2 YDEGEE. V shed 4 bases and J shed 2 bases, with 13 bases lying between them. The CDR3 region has the DNA TGTGCCAGCAGCCCCTGGGACTTTCGCAATCAGCCCCAGCATTTT. Its protein product is CASSPWDFRNQPQHF.

The chain couples TRBV5-5 to TRBJ2-5; D is unclear. Germline CDR1 SGHKS, CDR2 YYEKEE (reference sequence). The CDR3 has 14 residues. V gave up 0 bases and J gave up 2 bases, with 8 bases separating them. The CDR3 coding sequence is TGTGCCAGCAGCTTGGGGCAGGATCAAGAGACCCAGTACTTC. Its translation is CASSLGQDQETQYF.

The V and J genes are TRBV28 and TRBJ1-2, with D possibly matching TRBD1 (6 bases). The germline V gene encodes CDR1 MDHEN and CDR2 SYDVKM. This CDR3 is built from 13 residues. The ends were cut back, 6 bases at V and 4 bases at J, with 12 bases in the middle. The CDR3 nucleotides read TGTGCCAGCAGAAAACAGGGATCCTATGGCTACACCTTC. Translated, it gives CASRKQGSYGYTF.

V usage is TRBV5-5 and J usage is TRBJ1-1; D is ambiguous. This CDR3 comprises 13 residues. The V gene lost 0 bases and the J gene lost 9 bases, with 12 bases spanning the gap. Germline V gives CDR1 SGHKS, CDR2 YYEKEE (reference sequence). The CDR3 DNA is TGTGCCAGCAGCTTGGCGGCGGCGGTGAAAGCTTTCTTT. Amino acids: CASSLAAAVKAFF.

V is TRBV19 and J is TRBJ2-2; D is unclear. V lost 6 bases and J lost 4, with 12 bases in between. The germline V gene has CDR1 LNHDA and CDR2 SQIVND (reference sequence). The CDR3 totals 14 residues. This CDR3 is CASRSQPSTGELFF. CDR3 DNA: TGTGCCAGTAGGAGCCAACCGAGCACCGGGGAGCTGTTTTTT.

There are a few counts of this clone. V and J are TRBV9 and TRBJ1-2; 8 nucleotides line up with TRBD1. CDR1 is SGDLS, CDR2 YYNGEE, per germline. V trimming: 4 bases; J trimming: 5 bases; junction bases outside the gene matches: 16. This CDR3 has 17 residues. CDR3 residues: CASSSIQEDRVRYGYTF. CDR3 in DNA: TGTGCCAGCAGCTCCATTCAGGAGGACAGGGTCAGATATGGCTACACCTTC.

The genes are TRBV28 and TRBJ2-1, with 7 bases matching TRBD1. This CDR3 has 13 residues. Per the germline V gene, CDR1 is MDHEN and CDR2 is SYDVKM. V lost 6 bases, J lost 5 bases, and 4 bases stayed unmatched. This CDR3 is CASRLQGNNEQFF. DNA of the CDR3: TGTGCCAGCAGATTACAGGGGAACAATGAGCAGTTCTTC.

V is TRBV19 and J is TRBJ1-5; D call uncertain. The CDR3 totals 13 residues. Trimming took off 9 bases at V and 6 bases at J, with 15 bases between the two ends. Germline CDR1 LNHDA, CDR2 SQIVND (reference sequence). CDR3 in DNA: TGTGCCAGCCTCCCGCGGAGCGGTCAGCCCCAGCATTTT. Translation gives CASLPRSGQPQHF.

The count of this clone is one. The V and J genes are TRBV5-6 and TRBJ2-2, with D possibly being TRBD2 (5 bases). Germline V gives CDR1 SGHDT, CDR2 YYEEEE. This CDR3 is built from 15 residues. With 5 bases removed from V and 1 base from J, the gap between germline ends came to 12 bases. The CDR3 sequence: CASSSLGRNTGELFF. The DNA of the CDR3 is TGTGCCAGCAGTTCACTGGGGAGGAACACCGGGGAGCTGTTTTTT. The entire variable domain, with the rest obtained from reference TRBV5-6 and TRBJ2-2, is as follows: DAGVTQSPTHLIKTRGQQVTLRCSPKSGHDTVSWYQQALGQGPQFIFQYYEEEERQRGNFPDRFSGHQFPNYSSELNVNALLLGDSALYLCASSSLGRNTGELFFGEGSRLTVL.

The gene calls are TRBV7-9 and TRBJ1-2; D call uncertain. The germline V gene encodes CDR1 SEHNR and CDR2 FQNEAQ (reference sequence). V lost 4 bases and J lost 4, with 13 bases in between. CDR3 length: 14 amino acids. The CDR3 DNA is TGTGCCAGCAGCTCCCTGGAGGGCCTCTATGGCTACACCTTC. Its protein is CASSSLEGLYGYTF.

The rearrangement joins TRBV27 to TRBJ1-2, with a possible D match to TRBD1 (6 bases). The CDR3 is 12 amino acids. V was cut by 4 bases and J by 6 bases, with 9 bases left in between. Germline CDR1 MNHEY, CDR2 SMNVEV (reference sequence). The CDR3: CASSSSGDGYTF. CDR3 DNA sequence: TGTGCCAGCAGTTCTTCAGGGGATGGCTACACCTTC.

This clone was observed once. The chain recombines TRBV7-2 with TRBJ1-2; 8 bases fit TRBD1. Per germline, CDR1 SGHTA and CDR2 FQGNSA. This CDR3 spans 15 amino acids. Trimming removed 3 bases from V and 2 bases from J; junction bases left unmatched: 5. The DNA of the CDR3 is TGTGCCAGCAGCTTGGGCAGACAGGGGAACTATGGCTACACCTTC. Its translation is CASSLGRQGNYGYTF.

The gene calls are TRBV7-2 and TRBJ1-2; TRBD1 matches 11 bases. This CDR3 has 16 amino acids. V shed 5 bases and J 7 bases; nucleotides not matched to a gene: 12. Per germline, CDR1 SGHTA and CDR2 FQGNSA. Here the CDR3 DNA reads TGTGCCAGCAGCGCCCAGGCCGGACAGGGGGCGCGTGGCTACACCTTC. Translated: CASSAQAGQGARGYTF.

The gene calls are TRBV7-8 and TRBJ1-5; D perhaps matches TRBD1 (6 bases). Trimming cost V 2 bases and J 3 bases, with 8 bases left between them. Germline assignment: CDR1 SGHVS and CDR2 FQNEAQ. CDR3 length: 14 residues. CDR3 region: CASSLNRVNQPQHF. The CDR3 DNA reads as TGTGCCAGCAGCTTAAACAGGGTCAATCAGCCCCAGCATTTT. Complete variable domain (other parts from reference TRBV7-8 and TRBJ1-5): GAGVSQSPRYKVAKRGQDVALRCDPISGHVSLFWYQQALGQGPEFLTYFQNEAQLDKSGLPSDRFFAERPEGSVSTLKIQRTQQEDSAVYLCASSLNRVNQPQHFGDGTRLSIL.

The chain carries TRBV4-1 and TRBJ1-2; tentative D call: TRBD1 (5 bases). Trimming left V 0 bases short and J 8 bases short, with 16 bases between. In germline, CDR1 is MGHRA, CDR2 YSYEKL. The CDR3 covers 15 residues. CDR3 in amino acids: CASSQDVRVRYGYTF. In DNA, the CDR3 is TGCGCCAGCAGCCAAGACGTCAGGGTGAGGTACGGCTACACCTTC.

V usage is TRBV7-2 and J usage is TRBJ1-2, with 7 bases that match TRBD1. The ends lost 4 bases at V and 2 bases at J; junction bases unmatched: 7. Germline assignment: CDR1 SGHTA and CDR2 FQGNSA. The CDR3 spans 15 residues. CDR3 sequence reads: CASSYGTVTNYGYTF. CDR3 nucleotides: TGTGCCAGCAGCTACGGGACAGTAACAAACTATGGCTACACCTTC.

V usage is TRBV6-5 and J usage is TRBJ2-7; 11 bases are shared with TRBD2. V was clipped by 11 bases and J by 2 bases; unmatched bases: 8. Germline CDR1 MNHEY, CDR2 SVGAGI. The CDR3 extends over 14 amino acids. Here the CDR3 reads CAAKVSGRAYEQYF. The CDR3 nucleotides read TGTGCCGCCAAGGTTAGCGGGAGGGCCTACGAGCAGTACTTC.

The J gene is TRBJ2-1, the V gene TRBV7-9; 8 positions match TRBD1. Germline trimming cut 3 bases from V and 7 bases from J; bases unmatched to any gene: 2. Per germline, CDR1 SEHNR and CDR2 FQNEAQ (reference sequence). The CDR3 covers 13 residues. The CDR3 here is CASSFRQGNEQFF. CDR3 nucleotide sequence: TGTGCCAGCAGCTTCCGACAGGGGAATGAGCAGTTCTTC.

The chain couples TRBV2 to TRBJ2-2; 11 nucleotides match TRBD2. The CDR3 consists of 18 residues. The germline V gene has CDR1 SNHLY and CDR2 FYNNEI. J lost 5 bases, V lost 5 bases, and 13 bases had no gene match. This chain's CDR3 is CASSSQGSLAGGTGELFF. CDR3 DNA sequence: TGTGCCAGCAGTTCACAGGGGTCTCTAGCGGGAGGTACCGGGGAGCTGTTTTTT.

The CDR3 sequence is CASSQVEGTSWNSPLHF. As DNA, the CDR3 is TGTGCCAGCAGCCAAGTTGAAGGGACTTCTTGGAATTCACCCCTCCACTTT. The chain has TRBV14 and TRBJ1-6; tentative D call: TRBD1 (5 bases). The CDR3 spans 17 residues. The germline V gene has CDR1 SGHDN and CDR2 FVKESK. V shed 1 base and J shed 7 bases, with 17 bases lying between them.